This T cell receptor (beta chain) is from a study of T cell responses to AZD1222 COVID-19 vaccine. Study conclusions and caveats: Clonal diversity was possibly underestimated, and white British individuals and females predominated among donors. Regions 160-218 and 743-854 held dominance among vaccine-associated CD4 TCRs, which spanned spike. Baseline serostatus was positive in only six AZD1222 recipients.

The ends were cut back, 5 bases at V and 2 bases at J, with 14 bases in the middle. Germline-derived CDR1 and CDR2 are SGHTA and FQGTGA. This CDR3 has 15 residues. The table came from immunoSEQ multiplex PCR; TCRdb's copy has only in-frame clones and leaves some out. The sample contains some 150,000 clones, roughly 90% of which appear only once. As to this clone: Antigen unknown.

Here the sequenced sample was peripheral blood, taken 28 days after the second AZD1222 dose. This TCR came from an adult who received the AZD1222 COVID-19 vaccine. The chain joins TRBV7-3 to TRBJ2-3; maybe TRBD2 (5 bases). The CDR3 nucleotides read TGTGCCAGCAGCCCGAATGGACTGTCCACAGATACGCAGTATTTT. It codes for CASSPNGLSTDTQYF.